This T cell receptor (beta chain) was retrieved from a study of cytomegalovirus exposure and HLA in healthy donors. Study conclusions and caveats: Most observed TCR sequences were rare, whereas some public TCRs were detected in many donors. In an earlier analysis, most TCR beta V segments were productive about 90% or about 30% of the time.

After removal of 9 bases from V and 9 bases from J, the junction contained 4 bases not matched to a gene. Germline assignment: CDR1 SGHAT and CDR2 FQNNGV. CDR3 length equals 11 residues. Points on this clone: What it binds is not known.

The PCR ran on 60 Vbeta and 13 Jbeta primers. Clones were read by immunoSEQ multiplex PCR, and TCRdb kept only the in-frame ones, dropping some. Here the sample spans approximately 120,000 clones, 77% being singletons. Sequencing was carried out using PBMCs. This TCR derives from a woman between 40 and 55 years old in good health and CMV-seropositive. The chain employs TRBV11-2 and TRBJ2-4; 8 bases map to TRBD1. This CDR3 reads CARQDRVIQYF. The CDR3 region has the DNA TGTGCCAGACAGGACAGGGTCATTCAGTACTTC.